Shown below are 30 T cell receptor beta chains from a single sample sequenced in a study of cytomegalovirus exposure and HLA in healthy donors (dated by TCRdb to 2017 to 2019). The library relied on the immunoSEQ multiplex PCR assay. For the multiplex PCR, a mixture combining 60 forward primers for TCR Vbeta segments and 13 reverse primers for TCR Jbeta segments was used. As stored in TCRdb, this immuneACCESS dataset retains in-frame rearrangements with V and J assigned. A fraction of the clones does not appear; measured against another copy, unresolved V genes explain less than half of the discrepancy, and the remainder lacks a known reason. Present in this sample are about 210,000 clones, about 86% of which were seen just once. Of the sample, around 0.31% is held by the ten largest clones. Sequencing input: PBMCs. The receptors were gathered from a woman in her twenties or thirties in good health and CMV-seronegative.

The chain recombines TRBV6-1 with TRBJ1-2, with D unresolved. The germline CDR1 and CDR2 sequences are MNHNS and SASEGT. V was cut by 2 bases and J by 2 bases, with 6 bases left in between. This CDR3 region has 13 residues. DNA for the CDR3: TGTGCCAGCAGTGAATCGGGGAACTATGGCTACACCTTC. Translated: CASSESGNYGYTF.

The chain is built from TRBV6-5 and TRBJ2-2, with D tentatively TRBD2 (6 bases). V lost 6 bases, J lost 6 bases, and 14 bases lay in between. The germline gives CDR1 MNHEY, CDR2 SVGAGI. This CDR3 has 14 residues. For the CDR3, the DNA is TGTGCCAGCAGCCGACGGACTATTCCCGGGGAGCTGTTTTTT. Its translation is CASSRRTIPGELFF.

The CDR3 loop reads CAISDGTGVGELFF. In DNA, the CDR3 is TGTGCCATCAGTGACGGGACAGGGGTGGGGGAGCTGTTTTTT. The rearrangement links TRBV10-3 to TRBJ2-2; TRBD1 matches at 10 bases. The CDR3 spans 14 residues. The germline V gene encodes CDR1 ENHRY and CDR2 SYGVKD. V was pared by 3 bases and J by 8 bases, with 3 bases of the junction left unmatched.

This clone occurred a few times. The chain combines TRBV5-6 with TRBJ1-2; D is uncertain. Trimming took 6 bases from V and 4 from J, leaving 19 bases between them. Germline CDR1 SGHDT, CDR2 YYEEEE. CDR3 length equals 15 residues. CDR3 region: CASTQPVEGAYGYTF. For the CDR3, the DNA is TGTGCCAGCACCCAACCGGTGGAGGGAGCCTATGGCTACACCTTC. Combining the CDR3 with reference TRBV5-6 and TRBJ1-2 gives the whole variable domain DAGVTQSPTHLIKTRGQQVTLRCSPKSGHDTVSWYQQALGQGPQFIFQYYEEEERQRGNFPDRFSGHQFPNYSSELNVNALLLGDSALYLCASTQPVEGAYGYTFGSGTRLTVV.

The chain couples TRBV7-3 to TRBJ2-2; D perhaps matches TRBD2 (5 bases). The V gene's germline CDR1 is SGHTA and CDR2 FQGTGA. V was clipped by 4 bases and J by 6 bases, with 36 bases between them. The CDR3 totals 22 residues. In nucleotides, the CDR3 is TGTGCCAGCAGCTCACTCTACGATCGTCTAGGAGCGAGGGAATTTCTTGCCGGGGAGCTGTTTTTT. It encodes CASSSLYDRLGAREFLAGELFF.

This chain links TRBV7-6 with TRBJ2-3; TRBD2 matches at 10 bases. V was pared by 4 bases and J by 6 bases, with 7 bases of the junction left unmatched. There are 15 residues in the CDR3. Germline V gene data show CDR1 as SGHVS and CDR2 as FNYEAQ. CDR3 nucleotides: TGTGCCAGCAGCTCCAGCGGGGGGGGCTTGGATACGCAGTATTTT. As protein: CASSSSGGGLDTQYF.

The chain carries TRBV5-8 and TRBJ2-7; D might be TRBD1 (5 bases). CDR3 length: 15 amino acids. With 0 bases removed from V and 1 base from J, the gap between germline ends came to 11 bases. Germline V CDR1 and CDR2: SGHTS, YDEGEE. The CDR3 nucleotides are TGTGCCAGCAGCTTGGGACAGAGTATTTCCTACGAGCAGTACTTC. Protein product: CASSLGQSISYEQYF.

The chain couples TRBV5-1 to TRBJ2-1; tentatively, D is TRBD2 (6 bases). Trimming left V 0 bases short and J 2 bases short, with 12 bases between. Germline V CDR1 and CDR2: SGHRS, YFSETQ. The CDR3 runs 16 residues. This CDR3 is CASSLVGVAAYNEQFF. CDR3 DNA sequence: TGCGCCAGCAGCTTGGTAGGGGTAGCGGCCTACAATGAGCAGTTCTTC.

The J gene is TRBJ2-5, the V gene TRBV30; a weak D match, TRBD2 (6 bases). The CDR3 length is 12 residues. Germline CDR1 is GTSNPN and CDR2 is SVGIG (reference sequence). Trimming left V 8 bases short and J 5 bases short, with 15 bases between. CDR3 region: CARGSGDETQYF. Written as DNA, the CDR3 is TGTGCCCGGGGCTCGGGGGATGAGACCCAGTACTTC.

The V call is TRBV6-6, the J call TRBJ1-1; D is ambiguous. V gave up 1 base and J gave up 7 bases, with 4 bases separating them. The CDR3 extends over 11 amino acids. Germline CDR1 and CDR2: MNHNY and SVGAGI (reference sequence). The DNA of the CDR3 is TGTGCCAGCAGTTACTTGTATGAAGCTTTCTTT. Protein sequence: CASSYLYEAFF.

V gene TRBV5-3 combines with J gene TRBJ2-7; no definite D call. TRBV5-3 is filed as an ORF, its function uncertain. This CDR3 region has 13 residues. Trimming took 1 base from V and 3 from J, leaving 8 bases between them. The CDR3 sequence: CARSLSSSYEQYF. The CDR3, as DNA: TGTGCCAGAAGCTTGAGTAGTAGCTACGAGCAGTACTTC.

The chain uses TRBV28 and TRBJ1-2, with 9 bases identical to TRBD1. Trimming removed 5 bases from V and 4 bases from J; junction bases left unmatched: 5. There are 14 residues in the CDR3. CDR1 is MDHEN and CDR2 is SYDVKM in the germline V gene. CDR3 sequence reads: CASSRQGVAYGYTF. The CDR3 DNA reads as TGTGCCAGCAGTAGACAGGGGGTAGCCTATGGCTACACCTTC.

The chain links TRBV5-1 to TRBJ2-2, with a tentative D call TRBD2 (6 bases). The ends were cut back, 2 bases at V and 5 bases at J, with 16 bases in the middle. The length of the CDR3 is 16 residues. The V gene's germline CDR1 is SGHRS and CDR2 YFSETQ. The CDR3 coding sequence is TGCGCCAGCAGCTTAGGAATTAGCGGCTTAACCGGGGAGCTGTTTTTT. Amino acids: CASSLGISGLTGELFF.

The V gene is TRBV6-6, the J gene TRBJ1-1, with TRBD1 as a possible D gene (6 bases). The CDR3 has 13 amino acids. Trimming removed 6 bases at V and 1 base at J, with 9 bases between. Germline CDR1 MNHNY, CDR2 SVGAGI (reference sequence). CDR3 in DNA: TGTGCCAGCAGAGGGACATCGAACACTGAAGCTTTCTTT. Translated, it gives CASRGTSNTEAFF.

The V gene is TRBV5-1, the J gene TRBJ1-6, with 9 bases aligning to TRBD1. The ends lost 4 bases at V and 11 bases at J; junction bases unmatched: 7. Germline values: CDR1 SGHRS, CDR2 YFSETQ. CDR3 length equals 14 residues. The CDR3 nucleotides read TGCGCCAGCAGCACTGGACAGGGGCAGGCACCCCTCCACTTT. The encoded protein is CASSTGQGQAPLHF.

This clone was found a few times. The chain employs TRBV6-6 and TRBJ2-2, with 8 positions matching TRBD1. V shed 6 bases, J shed 3 bases, and the junction held 3 bases outside the gene matches. This CDR3 has 14 residues. Per the germline V gene, CDR1 is MNHNY and CDR2 is SVGAGI (reference sequence). CDR3 protein: CASSGQGDTGELFF. Written as DNA, the CDR3 is TGTGCCAGCAGCGGACAGGGAGACACCGGGGAGCTGTTTTTT.

J is TRBJ1-2 and V is TRBV7-3; TRBD1 agrees at 9 bases. This CDR3 spans 17 amino acids. Looked up from germline, CDR1 is SGHTA and CDR2 is FQGTGA. J gave up 4 bases and V 4 bases, and 13 bases lay outside the gene matches. CDR3 DNA: TGTGCCAGCAGCTCCCTAGGGACAGGGCTGTGTAGCTATGGCTACACCTTC. Its protein product is CASSSLGTGLCSYGYTF.

The chain has TRBV4-1 and TRBJ1-2; D is ambiguous. This CDR3 is built from 13 residues. V was clipped by 2 bases and J by 5 bases, with 9 bases between them. Germline lookup yields CDR1 MGHRA and CDR2 YSYEKL. The CDR3 loop reads CASSQTVSYGYTF. Here the CDR3 DNA reads TGCGCCAGCAGCCAAACGGTCTCATATGGCTACACCTTC.

Concerning this clone itself: Additional DNA sequences in this sample encode the identical CDR3. This chain connects TRBV5-4 to TRBJ2-2, with a weak D call TRBD1 (6 bases). The CDR3 extends over 14 amino acids. Germline V gene data show CDR1 as SGHNT and CDR2 as YYREEE (reference sequence). Trimming shortened V by 5 bases and J by 3 bases, and 11 bases separated the two germline ends. CDR3 residues: CASSLQGYTGELFF. In DNA form, the CDR3 reads TGTGCCAGCAGTTTACAGGGTTACACCGGGGAGCTGTTTTTT.

This chain joins TRBV5-6 and TRBJ2-7; D is unresolved. Germline V gives CDR1 SGHDT, CDR2 YYEEEE. CDR3 length: 13 amino acids. Trimming removed 1 base at V and 3 bases at J, with 8 bases between. CDR3 coding DNA: TGTGCCAGCAGCTTGCGCAGGTACTACGAGCAGTACTTC. It codes for CASSLRRYYEQYF.

The DNA for the CDR3 is TGTGCCAGCAGTGTGCTAGCGGGAGGCTACGAGCAGTACTTC. It codes for CASSVLAGGYEQYF. The chain couples TRBV6-6 to TRBJ2-7; 11 nucleotides line up with TRBD2. CDR1 and CDR2 (germline): MNHNY, SVGAGI (reference sequence). Trimming at V came to 5 bases and at J to 3 bases, leaving 3 bases not matched to a gene. The CDR3 covers 14 residues.

The genes are TRBV2 and TRBJ2-1; 12 positions match TRBD2. V was pared by 6 bases and J by 5 bases, with 5 bases of the junction left unmatched. Germline lookup yields CDR1 SNHLY and CDR2 FYNNEI. The CDR3 has 15 residues. CDR3 DNA: TGTGCCAGCAGGAGACTAGCGGGAGTCGACAATGAGCAGTTCTTC. Translation: CASRRLAGVDNEQFF.

V gene TRBV28 combines with J gene TRBJ1-2, with 7 bases aligning to TRBD1. This CDR3 has 13 residues. The trim removed 6 bases at V and 4 bases at J, leaving 5 bases unmatched. Per germline, CDR1 MDHEN and CDR2 SYDVKM. For the CDR3, the DNA is TGTGCCAGCAGCACGACAGGGTCCTATGGCTACACCTTC. Translation: CASSTTGSYGYTF.

V and J are TRBV7-3 and TRBJ2-7; 7 positions agree with TRBD1. Germline CDR1 and CDR2: SGHTA and FQGTGA. The CDR3 covers 13 residues. V lost 5 bases, J lost 8 bases, and 9 bases stayed unmatched. The CDR3 DNA is TGTGCCAGCAGCCTTCGACAGGGTTCCAAGCAGTACTTC. Residues: CASSLRQGSKQYF.

The chain has TRBV29-1 and TRBJ1-1, with D possibly being TRBD1 (5 bases). Germline V gives CDR1 SQVTM, CDR2 ANQGSEA. Trimming removed 4 bases from V and 3 bases from J, with 12 bases in between. The CDR3 has 13 residues. CDR3 bases: TGCAGCGTTGGCCTAGGAGGGGACACTGAAGCTTTCTTT. Its translation: CSVGLGGDTEAFF.

The V gene is TRBV11-3, the J gene TRBJ2-3; 8 positions agree with TRBD2. This CDR3 has 17 amino acids. V shed 5 bases, J shed 3 bases, and the junction held 13 bases outside the gene matches. Germline CDR1 SGHNT, CDR2 YENEEA. The CDR3 spells CASSKRAGTRGTDTQYF. CDR3 coding DNA: TGTGCCAGCAGCAAACGCGCCGGGACTAGAGGGACAGATACGCAGTATTTT. Full variable domain (missing parts from reference TRBV11-3 and TRBJ2-3): EAGVVQSPRYKIIEKKQPVAFWCNPISGHNTLYWYLQNLGQGPELLIRYENEEAVDDSQLPKDRFSAERLKGVDSTLKIQPAELGDSAVYLCASSKRAGTRGTDTQYFGPGTRLTVL.

The V gene is TRBV5-4, the J gene TRBJ2-1; D is unresolved. CDR3 length equals 13 residues. Germline values: CDR1 SGHNT, CDR2 YYREEE (reference sequence). Trimming shortened V by 5 bases and J by 5 bases, and 11 bases separated the two germline ends. The CDR3 protein is CASSLDGHNEQFF. The CDR3 DNA reads TGTGCCAGCAGTCTCGATGGGCACAATGAGCAGTTCTTC.

The chain uses TRBV2 and TRBJ2-3; D is possibly TRBD2 (5 bases). Germline V gene lookup returns CDR1 SNHLY and CDR2 FYNNEI. V was trimmed by 8 bases and J by 6 bases, leaving 18 bases between them. This CDR3 comprises 14 residues. CDR3 coding DNA: TGTGCCAGCCGGGGTAGGACCTCCATTGATACGCAGTATTTT. This codes for CASRGRTSIDTQYF.

Only one count was recorded for this clone. The chain couples TRBV28 to TRBJ2-7; a weak D match, TRBD1 (6 bases). Germline V gene data show CDR1 as MDHEN and CDR2 as SYDVKM. The CDR3 spans 12 residues. Trimming left V 5 bases short and J 11 bases short, with 16 bases between. The CDR3 sequence: CASSQPGTTEYF. The CDR3 DNA reads TGTGCCAGCAGTCAGCCCGGGACAACGGAGTACTTC.

The chain joins TRBV11-2 to TRBJ2-5, with a weak D call TRBD2 (7 bases). CDR3 length: 16 residues. The V end was cut by 1 base, the J end by 4 bases, with 16 bases between. From germline, CDR1 is SGHAT and CDR2 FQNNGV. The CDR3 region has the DNA TGTGCCAGCAGCTTAGTCGGGGGGCAAGGACGAGAGACCCAGTACTTC. Its protein product is CASSLVGGQGRETQYF.